These T cell receptor beta chains were read from a single sample in a study of spatial heterogeneity in lung cancer. One entry per CDR3 protein results from TCRdb running MiXCR on the 5' RACE reads. The table lists over 45,000 distinct CDR3 sequences, less than 6% of them singletons. This specimen was PBMCs, taken at surgery. The source is a male donor with early-stage non-small cell lung cancer. Each CDR3 is given with its conserved first and last residue. Fields, in order: D gene, J gene, V gene, clone size, CDR3 protein, CDR3 DNA. D genes are given only for firm matches. The size of a clone is reported for some rows only, either as once, few or many, or as a class for expanded clones.

TRBD1	TRBJ1-2	TRBV27	many	CASLSRGQNIYGYTF	TGTGCCAGCCTCTCCCGGGGACAGAACATATATGGCTACACCTTC
-	TRBJ1-4	TRBV7-9	many	CASSQQGGNEKLFF	TGTGCCAGCAGCCAACAGGGTGGAAATGAAAAACTGTTTTTT
TRBD2	TRBJ2-5	TRBV20-1	many	CSASPSNTGTSDRETQYF	TGCAGTGCTAGCCCTTCAAACACCGGGACTAGCGATCGAGAGACCCAGTACTTC
-	TRBJ2-7	TRBV11-2	many	CASSPGSSSYEQYF	TGTGCCAGCAGCCCTGGGAGCAGTTCCTACGAGCAGTACTTC
-	TRBJ2-2	TRBV3-1	many	CASSQDGRAGELFF	TGTGCCAGCAGCCAAGATGGAAGGGCCGGGGAGCTGTTTTTT
-	TRBJ1-1	TRBV12-3/TRBV12-4	many	CASSPKGGDTEAFF	TGTGCCAGCAGTCCCAAAGGGGGTGACACTGAAGCTTTCTTT
-	TRBJ2-1	TRBV15	many	CATSRVETTLHNEQFF	TGTGCCACCAGCAGAGTAGAAACCACGCTCCACAATGAGCAGTTCTTC
-	TRBJ2-3	TRBV7-2	many	CASSPDTSTDTQYF	TGTGCCAGCAGCCCAGACACCAGCACAGATACGCAGTATTTT
-	TRBJ2-7	TRBV28	many	CASSPYPGYEQYF	TGTGCCAGCAGTCCCTACCCGGGCTACGAGCAGTACTTC
-	TRBJ1-5	TRBV12-3/TRBV12-4	many	CASSFSNSQPQHF	TGTGCCAGCAGTTTCAGCAATAGTCAGCCCCAGCATTTT
TRBD1	TRBJ1-1	TRBV5-1	many	CASSLGQGLNPFF	TGCGCCAGCAGCTTGGGACAGGGGCTTAATCCTTTCTTT
TRBD2	TRBJ2-1	TRBV5-1	-	CASSFPGLAGPGGYNEQFF	TGCGCCAGCAGCTTTCCGGGACTAGCGGGACCCGGGGGCTACAATGAGCAGTTCTTC
-	TRBJ1-6	TRBV12-3/TRBV12-4	-	CASSRNNSPLHF	TGTGCCAGCAGTCGGAATAATTCACCCCTCCACTTT
-	TRBJ1-1	TRBV7-9	many	CASSLNYGNTEAFF	TGTGCCAGCAGCTTAAATTATGGGAACACTGAAGCTTTCTTT
-	TRBJ2-2	TRBV29-1	many	CSVEGSYTGELFF	TGCAGCGTTGAAGGCAGCTACACCGGGGAGCTGTTTTTT
-	TRBJ2-1	TRBV6-1	many	CASIWGYNEQFF	TGTGCCAGCATATGGGGGTACAATGAGCAGTTCTTC
TRBD1	TRBJ1-1	TRBV25-1	many	CASSSHRGRTEAFF	TGTGCCAGCAGTTCACACAGGGGGCGAACTGAAGCTTTCTTT
-	TRBJ1-5	TRBV12-3/TRBV12-4	many	CASSSGEGQPQHF	TGTGCCAGCAGTTCGGGGGAGGGACAGCCCCAGCATTTT
TRBD2	TRBJ2-1	TRBV6-6	many	CASSYSGGGYNEQFF	TGTGCCAGCAGTTATTCGGGAGGGGGCTACAATGAGCAGTTCTTC
-	TRBJ1-5	TRBV3-1	many	CASSQAKQGGQPQHF	TGTGCCAGCAGCCAAGCCAAACAGGGAGGTCAGCCCCAGCATTTT
TRBD1	TRBJ1-1	TRBV19	many	CASKRTGEYTEAFF	TGTGCCAGTAAGAGGACAGGGGAGTATACTGAAGCTTTCTTT
-	TRBJ2-7	TRBV7-6	many	CASSLAWDYEQYF	TGTGCCAGCAGCTTAGCGTGGGATTACGAGCAGTACTTC
-	TRBJ1-2	TRBV30	many	CAWSAQQNYGYTF	TGTGCCTGGAGTGCCCAACAGAACTATGGCTACACCTTC
TRBD1	TRBJ1-5	TRBV7-9	many	CASSVGTGDQPQHF	TGTGCCAGCAGCGTAGGGACAGGGGATCAGCCCCAGCATTTT
TRBD2	TRBJ2-5	TRBV5-1	many	CASSLAAASGQETQYF	TGCGCCAGCAGCTTGGCGGCGGCTAGCGGACAAGAGACCCAGTACTTC
-	TRBJ2-3	TRBV27	-	CASSASGVGPFLDTQYF	TGTGCCAGCAGTGCCTCGGGGGTGGGCCCCTTTTTGGATACGCAGTATTTT
TRBD1	TRBJ1-3	TRBV6-5	many	CASSYSNRGFGNTIYF	TGTGCCAGCAGTTACTCGAACAGGGGCTTTGGAAACACCATATATTTT
-	TRBJ1-5	TRBV12-3/TRBV12-4	medium-sized	CASSSGTGRGGNQPQHF	TGTGCCAGCAGTTCGGGGACCGGCAGGGGAGGCAATCAGCCCCAGCATTTT
-	TRBJ1-1	TRBV28	many	CASSSTFEAFF	TGTGCCAGCAGTTCCACCTTTGAAGCTTTCTTT
-	TRBJ1-5	TRBV28	many	CASWEVGNQPQHF	TGTGCCAGCTGGGAAGTTGGCAATCAGCCCCAGCATTTT
-	TRBJ2-5	TRBV18	many	CASSPQGGETQYF	TGTGCCAGCTCACCACAGGGTGGAGAGACCCAGTACTTC
TRBD1	TRBJ2-3	TRBV25-1	few	CASRERQGDTQYF	TGTGCCAGCAGAGAACGACAGGGAGATACGCAGTATTTT
-	TRBJ2-1	TRBV7-9	many	CASSIMGRDEQFF	TGTGCCAGCAGCATTATGGGGCGGGATGAGCAGTTCTTC
TRBD2	TRBJ2-5	TRBV4-2	many	CASSQERGLDEETQYF	TGTGCCAGCAGCCAAGAAAGGGGACTAGATGAAGAGACCCAGTACTTC
TRBD2	TRBJ2-2	TRBV19	many	CASKGLAGTGELFF	TGTGCCAGTAAGGGTCTAGCGGGAACCGGGGAGCTGTTTTTT
TRBD2	TRBJ2-2	TRBV6-5	many	CASSYSKVAGGTGELFF	TGTGCCAGCAGTTACTCGAAAGTAGCGGGAGGGACCGGGGAGCTGTTTTTT
TRBD2	TRBJ2-1	TRBV7-2	few	CASSFSSGRVDEQFF	TGTGCCAGCAGCTTCTCTAGCGGGAGGGTAGATGAGCAGTTCTTC
TRBD2	TRBJ2-3	TRBV6-2/TRBV6-3	many	CASSFLAGVRDTQYF	TGTGCCAGCAGTTTTCTAGCGGGAGTACGAGATACGCAGTATTTT
-	TRBJ2-1	TRBV3-1	many	CASSQVGRHEQFF	TGTGCCAGCAGCCAAGTAGGACGGCATGAGCAGTTCTTC
-	TRBJ2-7	TRBV7-2	many	CASSLSWRTDRSSYEQYF	TGTGCCAGCAGCCTTAGTTGGAGGACCGACAGGAGCTCCTACGAGCAGTACTTC
-	TRBJ2-1	TRBV2	many	CASSEATQGHEQFF	TGTGCCAGCAGTGAAGCCACCCAGGGCCATGAGCAGTTCTTC
-	TRBJ2-1	TRBV2	many	CASSDGSSYNEQFF	TGTGCCAGCAGTGACGGTAGCTCCTACAATGAGCAGTTCTTC
-	TRBJ2-3	TRBV4-1	few	CASSQDMRSTDTQYF	TGCGCCAGCAGCCAAGATATGCGAAGCACAGATACGCAGTATTTT
TRBD2	TRBJ2-5	TRBV28	many	CASSYSSGGQETQYF	TGTGCCAGCAGTTACTCCTCCGGGGGGCAAGAGACCCAGTACTTC
-	TRBJ2-3	TRBV12-3/TRBV12-4	many	CASIWTGTDTQYF	TGTGCCAGCATCTGGACAGGCACAGATACGCAGTATTTT
-	TRBJ2-4	TRBV28	many	CARERTGPKNIQYF	TGTGCCAGGGAACGTACAGGGCCCAAAAACATTCAGTACTTC
-	TRBJ2-7	TRBV27	medium-sized	CASKTLYEQYF	TGTGCCAGTAAGACCCTCTACGAGCAGTACTTC
-	TRBJ2-6	TRBV9	many	CASSAPFHHELSSGANVLTF	TGTGCCAGCAGCGCCCCCTTCCACCACGAATTGAGCTCTGGGGCCAACGTCCTGACTTTC
TRBD2	TRBJ2-3	TRBV29-1	many	CSVMGNSGTGTDTQYF	TGCAGCGTCATGGGAAATAGCGGGACGGGCACAGATACGCAGTATTTT
-	TRBJ1-3	TRBV28	many	CASTGGGASGNTIYF	TGTGCCAGCACTGGTGGAGGTGCCTCTGGAAACACCATATATTTT
-	TRBJ2-7	TRBV5-1	many	CASSLQGREQYF	TGCGCCAGCAGCTTACAGGGACGTGAGCAGTACTTC
TRBD1	TRBJ2-5	TRBV12-3/TRBV12-4	many	CASRKSGQGETQYF	TGTGCCAGCAGGAAATCGGGACAGGGTGAGACCCAGTACTTC
TRBD2	TRBJ2-7	TRBV20-1	many	CSASPGGTGEQYF	TGCAGTGCTTCACCGGGGGGGACGGGGGAGCAGTACTTC
TRBD2	TRBJ2-3	TRBV30	many	CAWSVRGSPPDTQYF	TGTGCCTGGAGTGTACGCGGGAGCCCCCCAGATACGCAGTATTTT
TRBD1	TRBJ2-2	TRBV11-3	many	CASSLGTGGRNTGELFF	TGTGCCAGCAGCTTAGGCACAGGGGGGAGGAACACCGGGGAGCTGTTTTTT
-	TRBJ1-1	TRBV29-1	many	CSVRKFRDMNTEAFF	TGCAGCGTTCGCAAGTTTCGGGATATGAACACTGAAGCTTTCTTT
TRBD2	TRBJ2-1	TRBV7-3	few	CASSLLAGGSLWDNEQFF	TGTGCCAGCAGCTTACTAGCGGGAGGGAGTTTGTGGGACAATGAGCAGTTCTTC
TRBD1	TRBJ2-1	TRBV6-6	-	CASSSGQGLYNEQFF	TGTGCCAGCAGCAGTGGACAGGGGCTGTACAATGAGCAGTTCTTC